These 26 T cell receptor beta chains were all obtained from the same sample, sequenced in a study of blood T cell repertoires in COVID-19 (dated by TCRdb to the early 2020s). The library relied on the immunoSEQ multiplex PCR assay. TCRdb obtained this table from immuneACCESS and retained in-frame rearrangements with V and J assigned. These tables miss some clones; where compared with another copy, unresolved V genes account for less than half of the shortfall, and the remainder is unexplained. The sample table records 250,000 to 350,000 clones; 70% to 90% of these occur just once. In total, the top ten clones hold 4% to 4.5% of the sample. What was sequenced was PBMCs or T cells enriched from blood (not recorded which). These receptors came from a woman aged 30 to 39 who had recovered from COVID-19.

The chain uses TRBV5-1 and TRBJ1-4; no reliable D call. V lost 5 bases and J 7 bases, leaving 9 bases between the germline ends. Per germline, CDR1 SGHRS and CDR2 YFSETQ. The CDR3 length is 12 residues. The CDR3: CASSSGGEKLFF. The DNA for the CDR3 is TGCGCCAGCAGTTCCGGTGGTGAAAAACTGTTTTTT. Complete variable domain (other parts from reference TRBV5-1 and TRBJ1-4): KAGVTQTPRYLIKTRGQQVTLSCSPISGHRSVSWYQQTPGQGLQFLFEYFSETQRNKGNFPGRFSGRQFSNSRSEMNVSTLELGDSALYLCASSSGGEKLFFGSGTQLSVL.

The sample holds a few counts of this clone. The rearrangement links TRBV4-2 to TRBJ1-1; D is unresolved. Deletions cut 4 bases from V and 4 bases from J, with 13 bases between. This CDR3 comprises 14 residues. Germline CDR1 reads LGHNA; CDR2 reads YNFKEQ. The CDR3 here is CASSLESAGTEAFF. The CDR3 DNA reads TGTGCCAGCAGCCTGGAGAGCGCGGGCACTGAAGCTTTCTTT.

This clone showed up just a few times. The rearrangement uses TRBV3-1 (or the pseudogene TRBV3-2) and TRBJ2-1; 14 bases are a match to TRBD2. This CDR3 comprises 18 residues. Germline V gene sequence: CDR1 LGHDT, CDR2 YNNKEL (reference sequence). The V and J ends lost 0 bases and 8 bases, in that order; junction bases with no gene match: 9. CDR3 amino acids: CASSQDRKGLAGVYEQFF. The CDR3 DNA reads TGTGCCAGCAGCCAAGATAGAAAGGGACTAGCGGGAGTCTATGAGCAGTTCTTC.

This sequence joins TRBV4-1 and TRBJ1-1; D gene uncertain. CDR3 length: 14 residues. V was shortened by 5 bases and J by 1 base, with 11 bases between the two germline ends. Looked up from germline, CDR1 is MGHRA and CDR2 is YSYEKL. The CDR3 spells CASSGPLRNTEAFF. As DNA, the CDR3 is TGCGCCAGCAGCGGCCCCCTCAGGAACACTGAAGCTTTCTTT.

A single count supports this clone. The rearrangement links TRBV2 to TRBJ1-2, with TRBD1 identical over 9 bases. CDR3 length: 13 residues. The V gene's germline CDR1 is SNHLY and CDR2 FYNNEI. Trimming took 8 bases from V and 5 from J; bases not matched to a gene: 6. The DNA for the CDR3 is TGTGCCAGCTCCCCGGGACAGGGTTATGGCTACACCTTC. Translating gives CASSPGQGYGYTF.

The chain has TRBV6-6 and TRBJ1-5, with 7 bases fitting TRBD1. The germline CDR1 and CDR2 sequences are MNHNY and SVGAGI (reference sequence). The CDR3 totals 15 residues. The trim removed 0 bases at V and 3 bases at J, leaving 2 bases unmatched. Here the CDR3 reads CASSYSDRDNQPQHF. The CDR3 region has the DNA TGTGCCAGCAGTTACTCTGACAGGGACAATCAGCCCCAGCATTTT.

The chain has TRBV6-4 and TRBJ2-7; D not certain. CDR3 length equals 11 residues. V gave up 2 bases and J gave up 6 bases, with 5 bases separating them. The V gene's germline CDR1 is MRHNA and CDR2 SNTAGT. The CDR3 here is CASSDESEQYF. In nucleotides, the CDR3 is TGTGCCAGCAGTGACGAGAGCGAGCAGTACTTC.

The chain uses TRBV5-1 and TRBJ2-3, with TRBD2 identical over 15 bases. The V gene end was trimmed by 2 bases and the J gene end by 2 bases; junction bases not matched to a gene: 6. Germline assignment: CDR1 SGHRS and CDR2 YFSETQ. CDR3 size: 18 residues. CDR3 amino acids: CASSLGTSGGFFTDTQYF. As DNA, the CDR3 is TGCGCCAGCAGCTTAGGGACTAGCGGGGGGTTCTTCACAGATACGCAGTATTTT. Combining the CDR3 with reference TRBV5-1 and TRBJ2-3 gives the whole variable domain KAGVTQTPRYLIKTRGQQVTLSCSPISGHRSVSWYQQTPGQGLQFLFEYFSETQRNKGNFPGRFSGRQFSNSRSEMNVSTLELGDSALYLCASSLGTSGGFFTDTQYFGPGTRLTVL.

This clone occurred once. The chain has TRBV7-9 and TRBJ2-1; 10 nucleotides agree with TRBD1. Unmatched junction bases numbered 8, after V lost 5 bases and J lost 7 bases. Germline-derived CDR1 and CDR2 are SEHNR and FQNEAQ (reference sequence). The CDR3 totals 15 residues. The CDR3 bases are TGTGCCAGCAGCCGCGGACAGGGGGATGTGAATGAGCAGTTCTTC. Its protein is CASSRGQGDVNEQFF.

This clone was recorded only once. The chain uses TRBV28 and TRBJ1-5; 7 nucleotides match TRBD1. V gave up 3 bases and J gave up 6 bases; unmatched junction bases: 2. This CDR3 contains 13 residues. Germline V gene sequence: CDR1 MDHEN, CDR2 SYDVKM. DNA of the CDR3: TGTGCCAGCAGTTTTCAGGGGGGTCAGCCCCAGCATTTT. This encodes CASSFQGGQPQHF.

This rearrangement joins TRBV28 to TRBJ1-1; D gene uncertain. CDR1 and CDR2 (germline): MDHEN, SYDVKM. V was trimmed by 3 bases and J by 5 bases, leaving 7 bases between them. This CDR3 comprises 12 residues. The CDR3 bases are TGTGCCAGCAGTTTGAGGAGGACTGAAGCTTTCTTT. As protein: CASSLRRTEAFF.

The chain recombines TRBV7-9 with TRBJ2-5; tentative D call: TRBD1 (6 bases). Deletions cut 5 bases from V and 1 base from J, with 11 bases between. Germline V gives CDR1 SEHNR, CDR2 FQNEAQ (reference sequence). The CDR3 runs to 14 residues. CDR3 protein: CASSPDRFQETQYF. The DNA of the CDR3 is TGTGCCAGCAGCCCCGACAGGTTCCAAGAGACCCAGTACTTC.

The gene calls are TRBV28 and TRBJ1-5; D call uncertain. Germline V CDR1 and CDR2: MDHEN, SYDVKM. Trimming left V 7 bases short and J 6 bases short, with 22 bases between. The CDR3 extends over 16 amino acids. DNA for the CDR3: TGTGCCAGCACCCCCGTCGCGGGGAGTTCAGGTCAGCCCCAGCATTTT. Protein: CASTPVAGSSGQPQHF. Full variable domain (rest looked up from reference TRBV28 and TRBJ1-5): DVKVTQSSRYLVKRTGEKVFLECVQDMDHENMFWYRQDPGLGLRLIYFSYDVKMKEKGDIPEGYSVSREKKERFSLILESASTNQTSMYLCASTPVAGSSGQPQHFGDGTRLSIL.

The V gene is TRBV18, the J gene TRBJ1-4; D is undetermined. The V end was cut by 4 bases, the J end by 4 bases, with 10 bases between. CDR1 and CDR2 (germline): KGHSH, LQKENI. The CDR3 totals 14 residues. Here the CDR3 reads CASSRTAFNEKLFF. In nucleotides, the CDR3 is TGTGCCAGCTCACGAACAGCCTTTAATGAAAAACTGTTTTTT. The variable domain in full, with the rest retrieved from reference TRBV18 and TRBJ1-4, is NAGVMQNPRHLVRRRGQEARLRCSPMKGHSHVYWYRQLPEEGLKFMVYLQKENIIDESGMPKERFSAEFPKEGPSILRIQQVVRGDSAAYFCASSRTAFNEKLFFGSGTQLSVL.

The chain is built from TRBV25-1 and TRBJ1-2; TRBD1 is a possible D gene (5 bases). The CDR3 sequence is 15 residues long. V lost 4 bases and J 4 bases, leaving 16 bases between the germline ends. Germline values: CDR1 MGHDK, CDR2 SYGVNS. The CDR3 loop is CASSGGSWEAYGYTF. The CDR3 DNA is TGTGCCAGCAGTGGGGGGTCCTGGGAGGCCTATGGCTACACCTTC.

This clone came up once. The rearrangement uses TRBV11-2 and TRBJ1-5; 8 nucleotides line up with TRBD1. Germline-derived CDR1 and CDR2 are SGHAT and FQNNGV. With 5 bases clipped from V and 1 base from J, the junction kept 4 bases outside the gene matches. This CDR3 contains 15 residues. CDR3: CASSPGGLSNQPQHF. CDR3 in DNA: TGTGCCAGCAGCCCAGGGGGCTTGAGCAATCAGCCCCAGCATTTT.

The chain employs TRBV28 and TRBJ2-1; 9 bases agree with TRBD1. Germline CDR1 is MDHEN and CDR2 is SYDVKM. V shed 6 bases and J 6 bases; nucleotides not matched to a gene: 3. The CDR3 has 13 amino acids. The CDR3 DNA reads as TGTGCCAGCAGGGACAGGGGAGTCAATGAGCAGTTCTTC. Protein: CASRDRGVNEQFF.

This chain connects TRBV15 to TRBJ1-3, with D hard to call. The CDR3 runs to 14 residues. Germline V gene data show CDR1 as LNHNV and CDR2 as YYDKDF (reference sequence). V lost 4 bases and J 4 bases, leaving 11 bases between the germline ends. The CDR3 loop is CATSKPAGGNTIYF. CDR3 nucleotides: TGTGCCACCAGCAAGCCGGCGGGAGGAAACACCATATATTTT. The full variable domain, completed using reference TRBV15 and TRBJ1-3, is DAMVIQNPRYQVTQFGKPVTLSCSQTLNHNVMYWYQQKSSQAPKLLFHYYDKDFNNEADTPDNFQSRRPNTSFCFLDIRSPGLGDTAMYLCATSKPAGGNTIYFGEGSWLTVV.

This clone has only one observation. The chain uses TRBV19 and TRBJ1-1, with TRBD1 as a possible D gene (6 bases). Germline assignment: CDR1 LNHDA and CDR2 SQIVND (reference sequence). The CDR3 totals 15 residues. Trimming shortened V by 3 bases and J by 5 bases, and 16 bases separated the two germline ends. This CDR3 reads CASSIALGGATEAFF. The CDR3 DNA sequence: TGTGCCAGTAGTATTGCCCTGGGGGGGGCGACTGAAGCTTTCTTT.

This rearrangement joins TRBV11-2 to TRBJ2-5; the D is unclear. Germline lookup yields CDR1 SGHAT and CDR2 FQNNGV. The germline V and J ends were trimmed by 1 base and 3 bases, with 6 bases remaining between them. This CDR3 region has 13 residues. This chain's CDR3 is CASSLGLKETQYF. CDR3 bases: TGTGCCAGCAGCTTAGGACTGAAAGAGACCCAGTACTTC.

The chain links TRBV3-1 (or the pseudogene TRBV3-2) to TRBJ2-1, with D possibly being TRBD1 (6 bases). V was cut by 1 base and J by 4 bases, with 20 bases left in between. CDR3 length equals 18 residues. CDR1 and CDR2 from the germline V gene are LGHDT and YNNKEL (reference sequence). The CDR3 loop is CASSQVSRGSSWYNEQFF. The CDR3 DNA follows: TGTGCCAGCAGCCAAGTTTCCAGGGGATCCTCTTGGTACAATGAGCAGTTCTTC.

Written as DNA, the CDR3 is TGTGCCAGCAGGGACACAACTAATGAAAAACTGTTTTTT. Translated: CASRDTTNEKLFF. The chain uses TRBV6-5 and TRBJ1-4; TRBD1 is a possible D gene (5 bases). The CDR3 covers 13 residues. V lost 6 bases and J lost 0, with 5 bases in between. Germline values: CDR1 MNHEY, CDR2 SVGAGI.

The rearrangement uses TRBV5-1 and TRBJ2-5, with D possibly TRBD2 on 5 matching bases. Trimming took 3 bases from V and 3 from J, leaving 12 bases between them. The CDR3 is 14 amino acids. Germline assignment: CDR1 SGHRS and CDR2 YFSETQ. Here the CDR3 DNA reads TGCGCCAGCAGCTACCCAGGTAGCGAAGAGACCCAGTACTTC. It yields the protein CASSYPGSEETQYF.

The rearrangement joins TRBV11-2 to TRBJ1-1, with 9 bases that match TRBD1. The V gene end was trimmed by 5 bases and the J gene end by 3 bases; junction bases not matched to a gene: 1. CDR1 and CDR2 from the germline V gene are SGHAT and FQNNGV. The CDR3 is made up of 13 amino acids. CDR3 bases: TGTGCCAGCAGCCGGACAGGGGACACTGAAGCTTTCTTT. Translating gives CASSRTGDTEAFF.

This clone occurred once. V and J are TRBV18 and TRBJ2-7, with D tentatively TRBD2 (6 bases). Looked up from germline, CDR1 is KGHSH and CDR2 is LQKENI. CDR3 length: 16 amino acids. The germline V and J ends were trimmed by 4 bases and 0 bases, with 16 bases remaining between them. The DNA of the CDR3 is TGTGCCAGCTCACGGGGCAGTTTTAGCGGCTCCTACGAGCAGTACTTC. This sequence encodes CASSRGSFSGSYEQYF.

V and J are TRBV5-1 and TRBJ1-5, with D perhaps matching TRBD1 (5 bases). V lost 0 bases, J lost 0 bases, and 13 bases lay in between. This CDR3 comprises 17 residues. Germline V gives CDR1 SGHRS, CDR2 YFSETQ. The CDR3 spells CASSLVPGDYSNQPQHF. The CDR3 region has the DNA TGCGCCAGCAGCTTGGTCCCGGGGGACTATAGCAATCAGCCCCAGCATTTT. The variable domain in full, completed from reference TRBV5-1 and TRBJ1-5, reads KAGVTQTPRYLIKTRGQQVTLSCSPISGHRSVSWYQQTPGQGLQFLFEYFSETQRNKGNFPGRFSGRQFSNSRSEMNVSTLELGDSALYLCASSLVPGDYSNQPQHFGDGTRLSIL.